This T cell receptor (beta chain) was sequenced for a study of cytomegalovirus exposure and HLA in healthy donors. In the PCR, 60 Vbeta and 13 Jbeta primers were used. Assay used: immunoSEQ multiplex PCR; TCRdb lists only in-frame clones, some missing. The sample contains approximately 140,000 clones, more than 75% of which appear only once. The CDR3 is made up of 14 amino acids. Germline CDR1 is MNHEY and CDR2 is SVGAGI. Trimming took 4 bases from V and 3 from J, leaving 12 bases between them. V gene TRBV6-5 combines with J gene TRBJ2-5, with D maybe TRBD1 (5 bases). The sequence came from a human donor in good health. The sequenced sample consisted of PBMCs. The CDR3 region has the DNA TGTGCCAGCAGTTCGGACACCAGGAAAGAGACCCAGTACTTC. Protein: CASSSDTRKETQYF.